The present TCR beta chain was sequenced within a study of shared clonotypes between healthy human individuals. Across the whole study: The donor pool was made up of two women and three men aged 18 to 49.

The naive CD8 subset, CD45RO-negative cells positively selected for CCR7, excluded terminally differentiated effector memory CD45RA+ cells. CDR3 size: 15 residues. Trimming removed 5 bases from V and 1 base from J, with 12 bases in between. Per germline, CDR1 SGDLS and CDR2 YYNGEE. Profiled with immunoSEQ multiplex PCR; TCRdb holds only in-frame clones, not every one. The sample yields 2 million or so clones, about 95% seen once. The clonotype originates from a man between 18 and 35 years old in good health. Sequenced: naive CD8+ T cells sorted from blood. This rearrangement joins TRBV9 to TRBJ2-2; possibly TRBD2 for D (7 bases). This chain's CDR3 is CASSGGGLNTGELFF. The CDR3 nucleotides read TGTGCCAGCAGTGGCGGGGGCCTGAACACCGGGGAGCTGTTTTTT.